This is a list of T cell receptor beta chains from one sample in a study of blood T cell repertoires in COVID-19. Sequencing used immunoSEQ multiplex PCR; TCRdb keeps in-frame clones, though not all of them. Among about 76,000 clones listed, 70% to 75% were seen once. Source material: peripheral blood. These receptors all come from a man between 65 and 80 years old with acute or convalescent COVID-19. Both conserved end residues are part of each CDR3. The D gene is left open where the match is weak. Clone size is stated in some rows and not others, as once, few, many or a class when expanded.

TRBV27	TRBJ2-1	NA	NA	CASSFQVRDEQFF	TGTGCCAGCAGTTTTCAGGTGAGGGATGAGCAGTTCTTC
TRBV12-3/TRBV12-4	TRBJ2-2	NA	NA	CASSSQSTGELFF	TGTGCCAGCAGTTCACAGAGCACCGGGGAGCTGTTTTTT
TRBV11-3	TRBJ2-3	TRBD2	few	CASSLGLAVPDTQYF	TGTGCCAGCAGCTTAGGACTAGCGGTTCCAGATACGCAGTATTTT
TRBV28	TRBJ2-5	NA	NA	CASSLSLAQETQYF	TGTGCCAGCAGTTTATCCTTGGCCCAAGAGACCCAGTACTTC
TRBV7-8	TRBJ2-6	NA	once	CASSLAQFFSGANVLTF	TGTGCCAGCAGCTTAGCACAGTTCTTCTCTGGGGCCAACGTCCTGACTTTC
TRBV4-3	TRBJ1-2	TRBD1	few	CASSSRQGDGYTF	TGCGCCAGCAGCTCCCGACAGGGAGATGGCTACACCTTC
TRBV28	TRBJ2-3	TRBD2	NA	CASSPLGTSGVGVGDTQYF	TGTGCCAGCAGTCCTCTCGGGACTAGCGGAGTGGGGGTGGGGGATACGCAGTATTTT
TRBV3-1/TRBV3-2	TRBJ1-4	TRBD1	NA	CASSQPTGGGEKLFF	TGTGCCAGCAGCCAACCGACAGGGGGAGGAGAAAAACTGTTTTTT
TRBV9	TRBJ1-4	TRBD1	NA	CASSVQGASGEKLFF	TGTGCCAGCAGCGTACAGGGGGCGAGTGGCGAAAAACTGTTTTTT
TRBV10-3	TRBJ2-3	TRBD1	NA	CAITKGAGTTDTQYF	TGTGCCATCACGAAGGGGGCAGGGACAACAGATACGCAGTATTTT
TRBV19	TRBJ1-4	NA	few	CASSMAGAQPATNEKLFF	TGTGCCAGTAGTATGGCAGGGGCCCAACCTGCAACTAATGAAAAACTGTTTTTT
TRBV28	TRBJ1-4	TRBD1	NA	CASSLGDREGEKLFF	TGTGCCAGCAGCTTGGGGGACAGGGAGGGCGAAAAACTGTTTTTT
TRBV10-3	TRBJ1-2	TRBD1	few	CAISESRGRRYGYTF	TGTGCCATCAGTGAGTCAAGGGGGCGCCGCTATGGCTACACCTTC
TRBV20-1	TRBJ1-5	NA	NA	CSANDGNQPQHF	TGCAGTGCTAATGACGGCAATCAGCCCCAGCATTTT
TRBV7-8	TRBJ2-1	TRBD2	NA	CASAPGASGRGNEQFF	TGTGCCAGCGCCCCCGGGGCTAGCGGGAGAGGGAATGAGCAGTTCTTC
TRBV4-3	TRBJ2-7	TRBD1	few	CASKDRGSYEQYF	TGCGCCAGCAAAGACAGGGGATCCTACGAGCAGTACTTC
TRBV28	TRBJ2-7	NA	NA	CASSPYREPYEQYF	TGTGCCAGCAGCCCTTACCGGGAACCCTACGAGCAGTACTTC
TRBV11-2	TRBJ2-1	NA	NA	CASSLRESPPEQFF	TGTGCCAGCAGCCTAAGGGAGTCCCCCCCCGAGCAGTTCTTC
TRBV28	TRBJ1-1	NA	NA	CASSPPGQTNTEAFF	TGTGCCAGCAGTCCTCCGGGACAAACGAACACTGAAGCTTTCTTT
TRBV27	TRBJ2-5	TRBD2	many	CASRPWGGETQYF	TGTGCCAGCAGACCCTGGGGGGGAGAGACCCAGTACTTC
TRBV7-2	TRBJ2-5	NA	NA	CASAMTGSFLETQYF	TGTGCCAGCGCCATGACGGGATCCTTCTTGGAGACCCAGTACTTC
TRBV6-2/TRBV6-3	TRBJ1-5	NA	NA	CASSYSTRRSNQPQHF	TGTGCCAGCAGTTACTCGACACGGCGCAGCAATCAGCCCCAGCATTTT
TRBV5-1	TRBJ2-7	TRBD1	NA	CASSFTGGWNDEQYF	TGCGCCAGCAGCTTTACAGGGGGCTGGAACGACGAGCAGTACTTC
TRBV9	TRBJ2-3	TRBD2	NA	CASSVGTSGVYPRHTDTQYF	TGTGCCAGCAGCGTAGGGACTAGCGGTGTATACCCGAGACACACAGATACGCAGTATTTT
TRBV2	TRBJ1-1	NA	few	CASSFQETEAFF	TGTGCCAGCAGTTTTCAGGAAACTGAAGCTTTCTTT
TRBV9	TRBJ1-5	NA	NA	CASSDIQGPRDQPQHF	TGTGCCAGCAGCGACATACAGGGCCCAAGGGATCAGCCCCAGCATTTT
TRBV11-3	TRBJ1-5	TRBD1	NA	CASNRTGGQPQHF	TGTGCCAGCAATCGGACAGGGGGTCAGCCCCAGCATTTT
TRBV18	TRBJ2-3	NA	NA	CASSPQSGSGTDTQYF	TGTGCCAGCTCACCACAGAGCGGTTCGGGCACAGATACGCAGTATTTT
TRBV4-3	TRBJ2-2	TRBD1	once	CASSQGAGQVNGELFF	TGCGCCAGCAGCCAAGGGGCCGGACAGGTTAACGGGGAGCTGTTTTTT
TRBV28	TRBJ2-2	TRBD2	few	CASSLWTSGRASSNGELFF	TGTGCCAGCAGTTTATGGACTAGCGGGAGGGCCTCAAGTAACGGGGAGCTGTTTTTT
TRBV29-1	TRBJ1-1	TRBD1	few	CSVVDTGGNTEAFF	TGCAGCGTTGTGGACACAGGGGGCAACACTGAAGCTTTCTTT
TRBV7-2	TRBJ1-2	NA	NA	CASSSTRQANYGYTF	TGTGCCAGCAGCTCGACTCGACAGGCTAACTATGGCTACACCTTC
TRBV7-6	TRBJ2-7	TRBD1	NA	CASSLGLGTGGYEQYF	TGTGCCAGCAGCTTAGGTTTGGGGACAGGGGGCTACGAGCAGTACTTC
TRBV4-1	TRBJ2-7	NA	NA	CASSQGSNFYEQYF	TGCGCCAGCAGCCAAGGTAGCAATTTCTACGAGCAGTACTTC
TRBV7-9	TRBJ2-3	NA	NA	CASSLEGETTQYF	TGTGCCAGCAGCTTAGAGGGAGAGACAACGCAGTATTTT
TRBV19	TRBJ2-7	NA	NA	CASSIGQAYEQYF	TGTGCCAGTAGTATAGGACAGGCCTACGAGCAGTACTTC
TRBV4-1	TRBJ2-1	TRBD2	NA	CASSQRAGSSYNEQFF	TGCGCCAGCAGCCAGCGAGCGGGGAGCTCCTACAATGAGCAGTTCTTC
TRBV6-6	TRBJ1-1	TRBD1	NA	CASTVPGQVLAFF	TGTGCCAGCACGGTGCCGGGACAGGTTTTAGCTTTCTTT
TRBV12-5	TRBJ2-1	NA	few	CASGLGRQINEQFF	TGTGCTAGTGGTTTGGGTAGACAGATTAATGAGCAGTTCTTC
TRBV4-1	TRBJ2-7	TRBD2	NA	CASSQVGSGTSSYEQYF	TGCGCCAGCAGCCAAGTGGGTAGCGGGACGAGCTCCTACGAGCAGTACTTC
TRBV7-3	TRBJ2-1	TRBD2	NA	CASSHHSSGSSYNEQFF	TGTGCCAGCAGCCACCACTCTAGCGGGAGTTCCTACAATGAGCAGTTCTTC
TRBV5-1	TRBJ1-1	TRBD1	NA	CASSGRTGNTEAFF	TGCGCCAGCAGCGGACGGACAGGGAACACTGAAGCTTTCTTT
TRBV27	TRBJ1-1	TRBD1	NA	CASSSATGRTEAFF	TGTGCCAGCAGTAGCGCGACAGGGCGCACTGAAGCTTTCTTT
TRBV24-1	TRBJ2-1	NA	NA	CATSDLDWQFF	TGTGCCACCAGTGATTTGGACTGGCAGTTCTTC
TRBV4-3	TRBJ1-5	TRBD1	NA	CASSEMRGPDQPQHF	TGCGCCAGCAGCGAGATGAGGGGGCCGGATCAGCCCCAGCATTTT
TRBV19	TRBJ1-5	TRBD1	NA	CASSPGQGAGQPQHF	TGTGCCAGTAGTCCGGGACAGGGGGCCGGGCAGCCCCAGCATTTT
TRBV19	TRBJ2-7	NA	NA	CASSNRLEVYEQYF	TGTGCCAGTAGTAACCGCCTAGAGGTCTACGAGCAGTACTTC
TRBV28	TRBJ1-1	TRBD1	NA	CASSSPGGRAFF	TGTGCCAGCAGTTCCCCAGGGGGACGGGCTTTCTTT
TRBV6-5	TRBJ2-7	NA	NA	CASKAGSLSYEQYF	TGTGCCAGCAAGGCCGGGAGCCTCTCCTACGAGCAGTACTTC
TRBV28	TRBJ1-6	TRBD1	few	CASSLLGQGTYNSPLHF	TGTGCCAGCAGTTTATTGGGACAGGGGACCTATAATTCACCCCTCCACTTT
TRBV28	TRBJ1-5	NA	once	CASSPYRFFNQPQHF	TGTGCCAGCAGTCCATACAGGTTCTTCAATCAGCCCCAGCATTTT
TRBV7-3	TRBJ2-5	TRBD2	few	CASSPGSGRETQYF	TGTGCCAGCAGCCCAGGTAGCGGGAGAGAGACCCAGTACTTC
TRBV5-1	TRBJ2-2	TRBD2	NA	CASSVIAGWEELFF	TGCGCCAGCAGCGTGATAGCGGGATGGGAGGAGCTGTTTTTT
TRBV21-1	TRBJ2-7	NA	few	CASSKIETFVEQYF	TGTGCCAGCAGCAAAATTGAAACATTTGTCGAGCAGTACTTC